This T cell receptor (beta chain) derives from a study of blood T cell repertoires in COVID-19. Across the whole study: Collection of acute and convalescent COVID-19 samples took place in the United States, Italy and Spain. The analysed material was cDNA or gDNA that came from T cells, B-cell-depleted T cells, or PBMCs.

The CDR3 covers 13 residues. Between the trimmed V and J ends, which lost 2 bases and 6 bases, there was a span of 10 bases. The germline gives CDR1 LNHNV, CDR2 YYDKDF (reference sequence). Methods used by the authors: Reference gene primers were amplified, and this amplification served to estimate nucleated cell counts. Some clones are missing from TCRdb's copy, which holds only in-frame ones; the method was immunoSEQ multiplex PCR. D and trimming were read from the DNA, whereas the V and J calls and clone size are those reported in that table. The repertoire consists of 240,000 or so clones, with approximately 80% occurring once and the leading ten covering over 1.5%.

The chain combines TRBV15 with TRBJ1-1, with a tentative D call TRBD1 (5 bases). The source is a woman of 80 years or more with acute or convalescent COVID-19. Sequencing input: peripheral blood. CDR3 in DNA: TGTGCCACCAGCAGAAGGGGCGGGGCTGAAGCTTTCTTT. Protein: CATSRRGGAEAFF. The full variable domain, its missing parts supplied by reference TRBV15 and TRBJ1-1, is DAMVIQNPRYQVTQFGKPVTLSCSQTLNHNVMYWYQQKSSQAPKLLFHYYDKDFNNEADTPDNFQSRRPNTSFCFLDIRSPGLGDTAMYLCATSRRGGAEAFFGQGTRLTVV.